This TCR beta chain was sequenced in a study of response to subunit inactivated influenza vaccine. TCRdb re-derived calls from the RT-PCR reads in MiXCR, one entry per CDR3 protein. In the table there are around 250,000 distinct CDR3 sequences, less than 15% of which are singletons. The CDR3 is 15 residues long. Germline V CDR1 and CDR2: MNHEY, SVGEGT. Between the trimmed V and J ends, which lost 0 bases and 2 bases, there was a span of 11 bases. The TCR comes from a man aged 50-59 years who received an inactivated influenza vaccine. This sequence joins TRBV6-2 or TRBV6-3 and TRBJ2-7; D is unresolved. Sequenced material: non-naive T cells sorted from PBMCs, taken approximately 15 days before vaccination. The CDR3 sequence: CASSYSNGVTYEQYF. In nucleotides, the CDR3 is TGTGCCAGCAGTTACTCGAATGGGGTTACCTACGAGCAGTACTTC.